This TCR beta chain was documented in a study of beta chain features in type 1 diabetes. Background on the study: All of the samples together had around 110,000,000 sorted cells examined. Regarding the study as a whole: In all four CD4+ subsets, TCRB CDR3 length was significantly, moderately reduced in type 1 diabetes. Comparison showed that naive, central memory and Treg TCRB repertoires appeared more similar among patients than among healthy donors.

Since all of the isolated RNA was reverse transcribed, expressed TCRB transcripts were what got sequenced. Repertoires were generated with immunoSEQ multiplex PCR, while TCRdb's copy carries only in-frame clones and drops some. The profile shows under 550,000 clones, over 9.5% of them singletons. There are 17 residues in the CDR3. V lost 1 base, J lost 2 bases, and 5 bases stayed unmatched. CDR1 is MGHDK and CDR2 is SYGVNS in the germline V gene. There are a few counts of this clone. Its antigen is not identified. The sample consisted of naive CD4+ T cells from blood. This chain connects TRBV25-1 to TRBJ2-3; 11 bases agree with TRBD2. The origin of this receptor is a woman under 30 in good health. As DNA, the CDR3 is TGTGCCAGCAGTGAATTGAGACTAGCGGGAAACACAGATACGCAGTATTTT. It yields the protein CASSELRLAGNTDTQYF.